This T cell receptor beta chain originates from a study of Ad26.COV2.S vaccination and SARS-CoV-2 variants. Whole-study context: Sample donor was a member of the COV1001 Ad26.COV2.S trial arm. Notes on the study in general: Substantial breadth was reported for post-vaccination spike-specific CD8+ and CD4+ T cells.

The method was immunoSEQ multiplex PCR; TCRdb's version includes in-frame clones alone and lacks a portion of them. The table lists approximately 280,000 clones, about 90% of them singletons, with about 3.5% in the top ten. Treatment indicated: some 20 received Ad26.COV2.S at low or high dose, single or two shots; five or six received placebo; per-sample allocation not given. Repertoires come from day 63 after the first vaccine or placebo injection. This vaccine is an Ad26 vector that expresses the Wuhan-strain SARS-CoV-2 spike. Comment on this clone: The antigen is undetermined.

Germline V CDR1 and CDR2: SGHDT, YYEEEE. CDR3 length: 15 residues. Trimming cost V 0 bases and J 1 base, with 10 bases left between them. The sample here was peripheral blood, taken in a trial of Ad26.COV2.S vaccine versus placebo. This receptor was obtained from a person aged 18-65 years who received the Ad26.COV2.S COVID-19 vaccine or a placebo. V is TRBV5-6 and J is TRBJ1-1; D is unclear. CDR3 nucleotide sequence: TGTGCCAGCAGCTTGGCCCTATCAGGGAACACTGAAGCTTTCTTT. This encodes CASSLALSGNTEAFF.